Listed below are T cell receptor beta chains from one sample, sequenced in a study of blood T cell repertoires in COVID-19. TCRdb's table, derived via immunoSEQ multiplex PCR, lists solely in-frame clones and lacks some. The table shows tens of thousands of clones, with roughly 90% occurring only once. The sample consisted of peripheral blood. These receptors were collected from a man aged 65-85 years with acute or convalescent COVID-19. Each CDR3 is given with its conserved first and last residue. Fields, in order: clone size, V gene, J gene, D gene, CDR3 protein, CDR3 DNA. D genes are given only for firm matches. Some rows mark clone size as missing; the rest say once, few, many or name a class of expanded clone.

size: NA; V: TRBV5-1; J: TRBJ2-2; D: NA; CDR3: CASRGGANTGELFF; DNA: TGCGCCAGCAGAGGGGGTGCGAACACCGGGGAGCTGTTTTTT
size: NA; V: TRBV6-5; J: TRBJ1-2; D: TRBD1; CDR3: CASSYLDRGTRYGYTF; DNA: TGTGCCAGCAGTTACCTGGACAGGGGGACTCGCTATGGCTACACCTTC
size: NA; V: TRBV6-2/TRBV6-3; J: TRBJ2-1; D: NA; CDR3: CASSLPSVFAYNEQFF; DNA: TGTGCCAGCAGCCTTCCCTCGGTCTTTGCTTACAATGAGCAGTTCTTC
size: NA; V: TRBV5-4; J: TRBJ1-2; D: NA; CDR3: CASSLVGYGYTF; DNA: TGTGCCAGCAGCTTGGTCGGCTATGGCTACACCTTC
size: NA; V: TRBV2; J: TRBJ2-5; D: NA; CDR3: CASTWGDRETQYF; DNA: TGTGCCAGCACCTGGGGGGACCGAGAGACCCAGTACTTC
size: NA; V: TRBV12-3/TRBV12-4; J: TRBJ1-3; D: NA; CDR3: CASTSTVDTIYF; DNA: TGTGCCAGCACCTCCACGGTGGACACCATATATTTT
size: NA; V: TRBV5-1; J: TRBJ2-7; D: NA; CDR3: CASSFTSHEQYF; DNA: TGCGCCAGCAGCTTCACTAGCCACGAGCAGTACTTC
size: NA; V: TRBV5-1; J: TRBJ1-1; D: NA; CDR3: CASSFEGVDTEAFF; DNA: TGCGCCAGCAGCTTCGAGGGGGTTGACACTGAAGCTTTCTTT
size: NA; V: TRBV7-9; J: TRBJ1-1; D: NA; CDR3: CASTLAGATEAFF; DNA: TGTGCCAGCACCCTAGCAGGGGCCACTGAAGCTTTCTTT
size: NA; V: TRBV28; J: TRBJ1-1; D: NA; CDR3: CASKDTRYTEAFF; DNA: TGTGCCAGCAAAGACACCCGATACACTGAAGCTTTCTTT
size: NA; V: TRBV24-1; J: TRBJ2-2; D: TRBD2; CDR3: CATSDHQRETGELFF; DNA: TGTGCCACCAGTGATCACCAGCGGGAGACCGGGGAGCTGTTTTTT
size: NA; V: TRBV7-2; J: TRBJ1-1; D: TRBD1; CDR3: CASSLRTGGNTEAFF; DNA: TGTGCCAGCAGCTTAAGGACAGGGGGGAACACTGAAGCTTTCTTT
size: NA; V: TRBV4-2; J: TRBJ1-5; D: NA; CDR3: CASSSEALSGQPQHF; DNA: TGTGCCAGCAGCTCCGAGGCCCTGTCCGGTCAGCCCCAGCATTTT
size: NA; V: TRBV5-8; J: TRBJ2-7; D: NA; CDR3: CASSFEFRGQSYEQYF; DNA: TGTGCCAGCAGCTTTGAATTCCGAGGGCAGTCCTACGAGCAGTACTTC
size: few; V: TRBV2; J: TRBJ1-5; D: NA; CDR3: CASSGPSGGQPQHF; DNA: TGTGCCAGCAGCGGACCGTCCGGAGGACAGCCCCAGCATTTT
size: NA; V: TRBV7-2; J: TRBJ2-7; D: NA; CDR3: CASSSSQVGGGEQYF; DNA: TGTGCCAGCAGCTCCTCCCAGGTAGGGGGTGGGGAGCAGTACTTC
size: NA; V: TRBV27; J: TRBJ2-2; D: TRBD2; CDR3: CASRETSGTGELFF; DNA: TGTGCCAGCAGAGAAACTAGCGGCACCGGGGAGCTGTTTTTT
size: NA; V: TRBV2; J: TRBJ1-1; D: NA; CDR3: CASYFRGNTEAFF; DNA: TGTGCCAGCTACTTCCGGGGGAACACTGAAGCTTTCTTT
size: NA; V: TRBV6-5; J: TRBJ2-7; D: TRBD1; CDR3: CASTTGTGTYEQYF; DNA: TGTGCCAGCACCACCGGGACAGGGACCTACGAGCAGTACTTC
size: NA; V: TRBV19; J: TRBJ1-1; D: NA; CDR3: CASSVKIGGENTEAFF; DNA: TGTGCCAGTAGTGTTAAAATTGGAGGGGAGAACACTGAAGCTTTCTTT
size: NA; V: TRBV2; J: TRBJ2-7; D: TRBD1; CDR3: CASGAGTAPYEQYF; DNA: TGTGCCAGCGGGGCCGGGACAGCGCCTTACGAGCAGTACTTC
size: NA; V: TRBV4-3; J: TRBJ2-1; D: TRBD2; CDR3: CASSRGGGGRTYNEQFF; DNA: TGCGCCAGCAGCCGAGGGGGAGGCGGGAGGACCTACAATGAGCAGTTCTTC
size: NA; V: TRBV5-1; J: TRBJ2-7; D: NA; CDR3: CASSLDPGEMYEQYF; DNA: TGCGCCAGCAGCTTGGACCCAGGGGAGATGTACGAGCAGTACTTC
size: NA; V: TRBV5-1; J: TRBJ2-2; D: NA; CDR3: CASTVNTGELFF; DNA: TGCGCCAGCACGGTTAACACCGGGGAGCTGTTTTTT
size: NA; V: TRBV27; J: TRBJ2-7; D: TRBD1; CDR3: CASSSPGQGTDEQYF; DNA: TGTGCCAGCAGTTCTCCGGGACAGGGCACCGACGAGCAGTACTTC
size: NA; V: TRBV24-1; J: TRBJ2-5; D: NA; CDR3: CATSVPGQGLAGWGETQYF; DNA: TGTGCCACCTCCGTACCGGGACAGGGCCTAGCGGGATGGGGGGAGACCCAGTACTTC
size: NA; V: TRBV3-1/TRBV3-2; J: TRBJ2-5; D: NA; CDR3: CASSPRGVSREETQYF; DNA: TGTGCCAGCAGCCCGCGCGGGGTTTCACGGGAGGAGACCCAGTACTTC
size: few; V: TRBV6-5; J: TRBJ2-5; D: NA; CDR3: CASSPTPHGQETQYF; DNA: TGTGCCAGCAGTCCAACCCCGCACGGGCAAGAGACCCAGTACTTC